Each of the 22 T cell receptor beta chains below was sequenced from the same sample in a study of CD8 T cells in Susac syndrome. Reverse transcription used roughly 0.5 to 1 ug RNA and random hexamers. TCRdb itself ran the immunoSEQ multiplex PCR reads through MiXCR, one entry per CDR3 protein. Among over 100,000 distinct CDR3 sequences listed, about 93% were seen once. Sequencing was performed on CD8+ T cells from PBMCs. Receptors originate from a human donor with Susac syndrome.

The rearrangement uses TRBV9 and TRBJ2-7; possible D gene TRBD2, 5 bases. Germline V gene data show CDR1 as SGDLS and CDR2 as YYNGEE. Trimming removed 0 bases at V and 6 bases at J, with 10 bases between. The CDR3 is 13 residues long. For the CDR3, the DNA is TGTGCCAGCAGCGTAGGGGGAGTGGGCGAGCAGTACTTC. Translation gives CASSVGGVGEQYF.

The chain has TRBV29-1 and TRBJ2-5; D tentatively fits TRBD1 or TRBD2 (6 bases each). This CDR3 spans 14 amino acids. V lost 4 bases and J lost 5, with 17 bases in between. The germline V gene encodes CDR1 SQVTM and CDR2 ANQGSEA. The CDR3 sequence is CSVVPRGPVETQYF. For the CDR3, the DNA is TGCAGCGTTGTACCCCGGGGGCCCGTTGAGACCCAGTACTTC.

The chain has TRBV5-4 and TRBJ2-2, with D uncertain. Germline-derived CDR1 and CDR2 are SGHNT and YYREEE (reference sequence). The CDR3 sequence is 12 residues long. Trimming shortened V by 6 bases and J by 5 bases, and 8 bases separated the two germline ends. The CDR3: CASTLGTGELFF. The CDR3 nucleotides are TGTGCCAGCACCTTAGGTACCGGGGAGCTGTTTTTT.

The chain links TRBV18 to TRBJ2-7; 8 nucleotides agree with TRBD1. CDR3 length: 14 residues. The germline CDR1 and CDR2 sequences are KGHSH and LQKENI. V trimming: 3 bases; J trimming: 4 bases; junction bases outside the gene matches: 5. The CDR3 loop is CASSPDREWYEQYF. The CDR3 coding sequence is TGTGCCAGCTCACCGGACAGGGAATGGTACGAGCAGTACTTC.

This sequence joins TRBV4-3 and TRBJ1-5; no definite D call. The CDR3 consists of 15 residues. Trimming left V 0 bases short and J 0 bases short, with 6 bases between. Germline assignment: CDR1 LGHNA and CDR2 YSLEER. DNA for the CDR3: TGCGCCAGCAGCCAAGAGTCGGATAGCAATCAGCCCCAGCATTTT. Protein product: CASSQESDSNQPQHF.

J is TRBJ2-7 and V is TRBV5-6, with D uncertain. Germline values: CDR1 SGHDT, CDR2 YYEEEE. CDR3 size: 13 residues. V dropped 3 bases and J dropped 3 bases, with 10 bases sitting between them. The CDR3 sequence is CASSSRVDYEQYF. The CDR3 region has the DNA TGTGCCAGCAGCTCTAGGGTTGACTACGAGCAGTACTTC.

This chain joins TRBV11-2 and TRBJ2-3; no definite D call. Germline loops: CDR1 SGHAT, CDR2 FQNNGV. The V end lost 0 bases, the J end lost 4 bases, and 8 bases lay between the germline ends. The CDR3 is 14 residues long. Here the CDR3 reads CASSLDGVSDTQYF. The CDR3 DNA is TGTGCCAGCAGCTTAGATGGTGTTTCAGATACGCAGTATTTT.

CDR3 coding DNA: TGTGCCAGCAGCCATGACAGCTTCTCCTCCTACAATGAGCAGTTCTTC. Protein: CASSHDSFSSYNEQFF. The chain links TRBV3-1 to TRBJ2-1; D possibly corresponds to TRBD1 (5 bases). Germline CDR1 and CDR2: LGHDT and YNNKEL (reference sequence). The CDR3 covers 16 residues. Trimming removed 3 bases from V and 0 bases from J, with 12 bases in between.

This rearrangement joins TRBV9 to TRBJ2-1, with D uncertain. Germline values: CDR1 SGDLS, CDR2 YYNGEE. Trimming shortened V by 0 bases and J by 6 bases, and 16 bases separated the two germline ends. The CDR3 consists of 16 residues. The CDR3 region has the DNA TGTGCCAGCAGCGTAGCGGCAGGATTGTTTAGCAATGAGCAGTTCTTC. This codes for CASSVAAGLFSNEQFF.

This sequence joins TRBV13 and TRBJ2-3; D is unresolved. This CDR3 comprises 12 residues. V was clipped by 8 bases and J by 0 bases, with 6 bases between them. CDR1 is PRHDT, CDR2 FYEKMQ, per germline (reference sequence). CDR3 bases: TGTGCCAGCGCCCTTAGCACAGATACGCAGTATTTT. Its protein product is CASALSTDTQYF. Based on the CDR3 plus reference TRBV13 and TRBJ2-3, the full variable domain is AAGVIQSPRHLIKEKRETATLKCYPIPRHDTVYWYQQGPGQDPQFLISFYEKMQSDKGSIPDRFSAQQFSDYHSELNMSSLELGDSALYFCASALSTDTQYFGPGTRLTVL.

The V gene is TRBV29-1, the J gene TRBJ2-7; 12 bases are shared with TRBD1. After removal of 0 bases from V and 2 bases from J, the junction contained 2 bases not matched to a gene. Germline lookup yields CDR1 SQVTM and CDR2 ANQGSEA. The CDR3 length is 15 residues. The CDR3 nucleotides are TGCAGCGTTGAAGATGGGGACAGGGGGCCCTACGAGCAGTACTTC. Its translation: CSVEDGDRGPYEQYF.

The chain links TRBV29-1 to TRBJ1-2; D is undetermined. V gave up 0 bases and J gave up 3 bases, with 8 bases separating them. Germline V gene data show CDR1 as SQVTM and CDR2 as ANQGSEA. The CDR3 covers 13 residues. The chain's CDR3 is CSVEDPPDYGYTF. CDR3 bases: TGCAGCGTTGAAGATCCACCGGACTATGGCTACACCTTC.

The chain couples TRBV19 to TRBJ2-1; weak D call: TRBD1 (5 bases). The CDR3 is 15 residues long. Germline CDR1 and CDR2: LNHDA and SQIVND (reference sequence). V was cut by 5 bases and J by 8 bases, with 19 bases left in between. This chain's CDR3 is CASSDDAAGWYEQFF. The CDR3 nucleotides are TGTGCCAGTAGTGACGATGCCGCAGGGTGGTATGAGCAGTTCTTC.

The rearrangement joins TRBV10-3 to TRBJ2-3; no clear D. The germline V gene encodes CDR1 ENHRY and CDR2 SYGVKD. The V gene lost 7 bases and the J gene lost 2 bases, with 10 bases spanning the gap. The CDR3 totals 13 residues. The CDR3 protein is CAINNRTTDTQYF. CDR3 in DNA: TGTGCCATCAACAACAGAACCACAGATACGCAGTATTTT.

V is TRBV29-1 and J is TRBJ1-1; D uncertain. V lost 2 bases, J lost 0 bases, and 7 bases lay in between. CDR3 length: 13 residues. The germline gives CDR1 SQVTM, CDR2 ANQGSEA. The CDR3, as DNA: TGCAGCGTTGAATGCGGGATGAACACTGAAGCTTTCTTT. It is translated as CSVECGMNTEAFF.

V and J are TRBV19 and TRBJ2-1; 7 nucleotides align to TRBD2. The CDR3 length is 16 residues. V lost 6 bases, J lost 1 base, and 9 bases stayed unmatched. Looked up from germline, CDR1 is LNHDA and CDR2 is SQIVND (reference sequence). DNA for the CDR3: TGTGCCAGTAGGTCCAGCGGGGAAACATCCTACAATGAGCAGTTCTTC. Encoded protein: CASRSSGETSYNEQFF.

Concerning this clonotype itself: At one boundary the junction diverges from the germline segment, which might be a read error. The rearrangement joins TRBV19 to TRBJ1-1, with a weak D call TRBD1 (6 bases). Germline assignment: CDR1 LNHDA and CDR2 SQIVND (reference sequence). CDR3 length equals 14 residues. CDR3 region: CASSIEGVKTEAFF. In DNA, the CDR3 is TGTGCCAGTAGTATCGAGGGGGTGAAGACTGAAGCTTTCTTT.

This clonotype appeared a single time. A junction boundary mismatches the germline segment, possibly from a read error. CDR3 sequence (DNA): TGCAGTGCTAGATCGTATGAGCTTATCTTT. Translation: CSARSYELIF. This chain links TRBV20-1 with TRBJ1-1, with D unclear. CDR1 is DFQATT and CDR2 is SNEGSKA in the germline V gene (reference sequence). This CDR3 comprises 10 residues.

The chain carries TRBV30 and TRBJ2-7, with 9 nucleotides matching TRBD2. The J segment lost 1 base and the V segment lost 6 bases, leaving 13 bases of the junction unmatched. The CDR3 has 16 residues. Germline V CDR1 and CDR2: GTSNPN, SVGIG (reference sequence). Written as DNA, the CDR3 is TGTGCCTGTGCGGCGAGGAGCGGGGGGTTTTCCTACGAGCAGTACTTC. Translating gives CACAARSGGFSYEQYF. Full variable domain (missing parts from reference TRBV30 and TRBJ2-7): SQTIHQWPATLVQPVGSPLSLECTVEGTSNPNLYWYRQAAGRGLQLLFYSVGIGQISSEVPQNLSASRPQDRQFILSSKKLLLSDSGFYLCACAARSGGFSYEQYFGPGTRLTVT.

The J gene is TRBJ2-1, the V gene TRBV19, with 7 bases aligning to TRBD2. Germline CDR1 LNHDA, CDR2 SQIVND (reference sequence). The CDR3 length is 13 residues. V trimming: 3 bases; J trimming: 4 bases; junction bases outside the gene matches: 0. For the CDR3, the DNA is TGTGCCAGTAGTATCGGGGGGTACAATGAGCAGTTCTTC. It yields the protein CASSIGGYNEQFF. Variable domain in full (rest from reference TRBV19 and TRBJ2-1): DGGITQSPKYLFRKEGQNVTLSCEQNLNHDAMYWYRQDPGQGLRLIYYSQIVNDFQKGDIAEGYSVSREKKESFPLTVTSAQKNPTAFYLCASSIGGYNEQFFGPGTRLTVL.

This sequence joins TRBV7-9 and TRBJ1-4, with TRBD1 matching 11 bases. Germline CDR1 SEHNR, CDR2 FQNEAQ (reference sequence). J gave up 7 bases and V 5 bases, and 6 bases lay outside the gene matches. The CDR3 contains 15 residues. This chain's CDR3 is CASSPKGQGGEKLFF. The CDR3 DNA reads TGTGCCAGCAGCCCAAAGGGACAGGGGGGTGAAAAACTGTTTTTT.

V is TRBV9 and J is TRBJ2-1; perhaps TRBD2 as D (7 bases). This CDR3 contains 15 residues. Per germline, CDR1 SGDLS and CDR2 YYNGEE. V shed 3 bases and J shed 6 bases, with 16 bases lying between them. The CDR3 DNA follows: TGTGCCAGCAGCGCCGGAGGGGGGGCCTTCAATGAGCAGTTCTTC. Amino acids: CASSAGGGAFNEQFF.